This passage covers 22 T cell receptor beta chains from one sample sequenced in a study of control samples from healthy donors and cancer patients. The method was immunoSEQ multiplex PCR; TCRdb's version includes in-frame clones alone and lacks a portion of them. The table includes 65,000 to 80,000 clones, around 90% detected once. Sample: PBMCs. The receptors derive from a woman aged 50 to 60 with colorectal cancer.

The rearrangement links TRBV4-3 to TRBJ1-2; D is possibly TRBD1 (5 bases). V lost 0 bases and J lost 6, with 11 bases in between. Germline V lookup: CDR1 LGHNA, CDR2 YSLEER. This CDR3 has 14 residues. The CDR3 sequence is CASSQDKGTHGYTF. The CDR3 coding sequence is TGCGCCAGCAGCCAAGATAAAGGGACCCATGGCTACACCTTC.

The rearrangement links TRBV19 to TRBJ2-7; D may be TRBD2 (5 bases). CDR1 and CDR2 (germline): LNHDA, SQIVND (reference sequence). The CDR3 spans 16 residues. Trimming stripped 5 bases from V and 0 bases from J, with 17 bases between. As DNA, the CDR3 is TGTGCCAGTAGTCCCTGGACTGATCCCAGCTCCTACGAGCAGTACGTC. This sequence encodes CASSPWTDPSSYEQYV.

This chain links TRBV15 with TRBJ1-2; no clear D. Germline CDR1 LNHNV, CDR2 YYDKDF (reference sequence). The CDR3 has 13 amino acids. Trimming cost V 0 bases and J 4 bases, with 6 bases left between them. The CDR3 loop is CATSRDGSYGYTF. The CDR3 DNA follows: TGTGCCACCAGCAGAGATGGTTCCTATGGCTACACCTTC. Using reference TRBV15 and TRBJ1-2 for the parts outside the CDR3, the full variable domain is DAMVIQNPRYQVTQFGKPVTLSCSQTLNHNVMYWYQQKSSQAPKLLFHYYDKDFNNEADTPDNFQSRRPNTSFCFLDIRSPGLGDTAMYLCATSRDGSYGYTFGSGTRLTVV.

This clone was detected only once. The chain links TRBV10-3 to TRBJ1-2; 9 bases line up with TRBD1. Trimming removed 7 bases from V and 5 bases from J; junction bases left unmatched: 5. This CDR3 is built from 13 residues. Germline CDR1 is ENHRY and CDR2 is SYGVKD. In DNA form, the CDR3 reads TGTGCCATCAATTCCGGGACAGGGTATGGCTACACCTTC. Residues: CAINSGTGYGYTF.

This chain joins TRBV20-1 and TRBJ2-5; 10 bases line up with TRBD2. Germline-derived CDR1 and CDR2 are DFQATT and SNEGSKA (reference sequence). V lost 3 bases and J lost 4; bases outside the gene matches: 17. This CDR3 is 18 amino acids long. CDR3 DNA sequence: TGCAGTGCTAGTTCCGGGACTAGCGTCCTAAGGGGTCTAGAGACCCAGTACTTC. It yields the protein CSASSGTSVLRGLETQYF.

J is TRBJ1-1 and V is TRBV6-2 or TRBV6-3; no reliable D call. Looked up from germline, CDR1 is MNHEY and CDR2 is SVGEGT. The V end lost 0 bases, the J end lost 1 base, and 12 bases lay between the germline ends. This CDR3 comprises 16 residues. CDR3 nucleotides: TGTGCCAGCAGTTACTCCTTTAGGATTACGAACACTGAAGCTTTCTTT. Translated: CASSYSFRITNTEAFF.

V and J are TRBV18 and TRBJ1-2, with D tentatively TRBD1 (6 bases). The length of the CDR3 is 14 residues. Germline assignment: CDR1 KGHSH and CDR2 LQKENI. V shed 0 bases and J shed 7 bases, with 12 bases lying between them. The CDR3: CASSPPGGGSGYTF. Here the CDR3 DNA reads TGTGCCAGCTCACCACCGGGCGGGGGCTCTGGCTACACCTTC.

This chain links TRBV19 with TRBJ1-2, with D hard to call. Germline values: CDR1 LNHDA, CDR2 SQIVND (reference sequence). V was pared by 5 bases and J by 2 bases, with 6 bases between. The CDR3 is 12 amino acids. The CDR3 is CASSPRNYGYTF. The CDR3 region has the DNA TGTGCCAGTAGTCCCCGGAACTATGGCTACACCTTC. The complete variable domain, with remaining parts taken from reference TRBV19 and TRBJ1-2, reads DGGITQSPKYLFRKEGQNVTLSCEQNLNHDAMYWYRQDPGQGLRLIYYSQIVNDFQKGDIAEGYSVSREKKESFPLTVTSAQKNPTAFYLCASSPRNYGYTFGSGTRLTVV.

The V and J genes are TRBV28 and TRBJ1-1, with TRBD1 matching 8 bases. Trimming removed 4 bases from V and 6 bases from J; junction bases left unmatched: 7. This CDR3 comprises 14 residues. CDR1 is MDHEN, CDR2 SYDVKM, per germline. The chain's CDR3 is CASSSGQGGPEAFF. DNA for the CDR3: TGTGCCAGCAGTTCTGGACAGGGAGGGCCTGAAGCTTTCTTT.

This chain joins TRBV18 and TRBJ2-5, with 11 nucleotides matching TRBD2. V was clipped by 2 bases and J by 2 bases; unmatched bases: 1. Germline CDR1 KGHSH, CDR2 LQKENI. There are 15 residues in the CDR3. The CDR3 DNA reads as TGTGCCAGCTCACCATCTAGCGGGGGGCAAGAGACCCAGTACTTC. Translated, it gives CASSPSSGGQETQYF.

CDR3 sequence (DNA): TGTGCCAGCAGTACTGGACAGGGGAAGGAGCAGTTCTTC. This translates into CASSTGQGKEQFF. This chain uses TRBV12-3 or TRBV12-4 with TRBJ2-1, with TRBD1 matching over 9 bases. The CDR3 totals 13 residues. The ends lost 5 bases at V and 10 bases at J; junction bases unmatched: 6.

The chain links TRBV19 to TRBJ2-5; 9 positions match TRBD1. Germline V gene data show CDR1 as LNHDA and CDR2 as SQIVND (reference sequence). V lost 3 bases, J lost 1 base, and 6 bases stayed unmatched. The CDR3 contains 16 residues. The CDR3, as DNA: TGTGCCAGTAGTATCCAATCACAGGGGGCCCAAGAGACCCAGTACTTC. The encoded protein is CASSIQSQGAQETQYF.

This chain uses TRBV2 with TRBJ2-3, with 9 bases aligning to TRBD2. J gave up 5 bases and V 2 bases, and 8 bases lay outside the gene matches. The CDR3 has 16 amino acids. CDR1 is SNHLY, CDR2 FYNNEI, per germline. The CDR3 nucleotides are TGTGCCAGCAGTGAATCGGATAGCGGGGGTCAAGATACGCAGTATTTT. Protein sequence: CASSESDSGGQDTQYF.

Comment on this clone: Within the sample, other DNA sequences also encode this same CDR3. The J gene is TRBJ1-2, the V gene TRBV3-1 (or the pseudogene TRBV3-2); TRBD1 aligns across 8 bases. J gave up 4 bases and V 5 bases, and 6 bases lay outside the gene matches. Germline loops: CDR1 LGHDT, CDR2 YNNKEL (reference sequence). This CDR3 has 14 amino acids. DNA for the CDR3: TGTGCCAGCAGCGCGCAGGGGGCCGTCTATGGCTACACCTTC. Residues: CASSAQGAVYGYTF.

This chain joins TRBV3-1 (or the pseudogene TRBV3-2) and TRBJ1-1, with a possible D match to TRBD1 (5 bases). Germline CDR1 and CDR2: LGHDT and YNNKEL (reference sequence). V gave up 4 bases and J gave up 3 bases, with 9 bases separating them. The CDR3 is 13 residues long. The CDR3 here is CASSPREDTEAFF. The CDR3, as DNA: TGTGCCAGCAGCCCCAGGGAGGACACTGAAGCTTTCTTT.

This chain uses TRBV5-6 with TRBJ2-2; the match to TRBD2 covers 8 bases. J was trimmed by 1 base and V by 3 bases; bases with no gene match: 14. The CDR3 has 19 residues. Germline V gives CDR1 SGHDT, CDR2 YYEEEE. CDR3 coding DNA: TGTGCCAGCAGCTGGGCCGGGGGGGCGGGGGACCAGAACACCGGGGAGCTGTTTTTT. This gives the protein CASSWAGGAGDQNTGELFF.

This clone appeared a single time. CDR3 nucleotides: TGTGCCAGTACTCCTAGCACAGATACGCAGTATTTT. It codes for CASTPSTDTQYF. The chain employs TRBV7-2 and TRBJ2-3; D uncertain. Trimming took off 9 bases at V and 0 bases at J, with 7 bases between the two ends. Per the germline V gene, CDR1 is SGHTA and CDR2 is FQGNSA. The CDR3 covers 12 residues.

The V call is TRBV6-5, the J call TRBJ1-3; D not certain. CDR1 and CDR2 from the germline V gene are MNHEY and SVGAGI. Between the trimmed V and J ends, which lost 1 base and 0 bases, there was a span of 7 bases. The CDR3 has 15 residues. The CDR3 DNA follows: TGTGCCAGCAGTTACTTGGCGGGCTCTGGAAACACCATATATTTT. The encoded protein is CASSYLAGSGNTIYF.

V is TRBV4-3 and J is TRBJ2-3, with 10 bases identical to TRBD2. After removal of 4 bases from V and 5 bases from J, the junction contained 12 bases not matched to a gene. The CDR3 length is 17 residues. Germline-derived CDR1 and CDR2 are LGHNA and YSLEER. CDR3 sequence (DNA): TGCGCCAGCAGCCTCACCGTCGCGGGACTAGCGAAAGATACGCAGTATTTT. This sequence encodes CASSLTVAGLAKDTQYF.

The V call is TRBV27, the J call TRBJ1-2; perhaps TRBD1 as D (6 bases). Trimming shortened V by 5 bases and J by 3 bases, and 10 bases separated the two germline ends. Germline V CDR1 and CDR2: MNHEY, SMNVEV (reference sequence). This CDR3 contains 13 residues. CDR3: CASSVRQDYGYTF. CDR3 bases: TGTGCCAGCAGTGTCCGACAGGACTATGGCTACACCTTC.

This sequence joins TRBV5-4 and TRBJ1-1; D unresolved. The germline V gene encodes CDR1 SGHNT and CDR2 YYREEE (reference sequence). CDR3 length equals 13 residues. Deletions cut 3 bases from V and 1 base from J, with 7 bases between. As DNA, the CDR3 is TGTGCCAGCAGCTCTTCTGCGAACACTGAAGCTTTCTTT. Its translation is CASSSSANTEAFF.

The rearrangement uses TRBV2 and TRBJ1-6, with D unresolved. Germline values: CDR1 SNHLY, CDR2 FYNNEI. V lost 6 bases and J 6 bases, leaving 9 bases between the germline ends. This CDR3 has 13 amino acids. CDR3 in amino acids: CASSGLRNSPLHF. The DNA for the CDR3 is TGTGCCAGCAGCGGACTACGTAATTCACCCCTCCACTTT.